This entry describes one T cell receptor (beta chain). J was trimmed by 4 bases and V by 6 bases; bases with no gene match: 8. Germline V lookup: CDR1 SGHTA, CDR2 FQGNSA. This CDR3 is built from 14 residues. Original analysis: Scientists estimated how many nucleated cells there were by amplifying reference gene primers. Sequencing used immunoSEQ multiplex PCR; TCRdb keeps in-frame clones, though not all of them. The V and J calls and clone size were taken over from that table, and D and trimming were inferred from the DNA. The sample carries about 340,000 clones, approximately 91% recorded once. The data derive from a study of blood T cell repertoires in COVID-19. Study-level information: Donors in the United States, Italy and Spain gave samples during acute or convalescent COVID-19. Sources were T cells, B-cell-depleted T cells, or PBMCs; the material itself was cDNA or gDNA.

Material: peripheral blood. The chain has TRBV7-2 and TRBJ1-2; 7 positions match TRBD1. The TCR sequence derives from a woman between 65 and 79 years old with COVID-19, enrolled during active disease. The CDR3 is CASRRTGDPYGYTF. CDR3 nucleotides: TGTGCCAGCAGGCGTACAGGGGACCCCTATGGCTACACCTTC.